The 23 T cell receptor beta chains below all came from one sample that was sequenced in a study of blood T cell repertoires in COVID-19. Measured with immunoSEQ multiplex PCR; TCRdb has only the in-frame clones, and not every one. The repertoire includes around 440,000 clones, roughly 88% of them detected once, and 10% to 15% sits in the top ten. Input material: peripheral blood. These receptor sequences come from a woman between 45 and 60 years old with COVID-19, enrolled during active disease.

The J gene is TRBJ1-6, the V gene TRBV19; 7 bases match TRBD1. This CDR3 is built from 15 residues. J lost 6 bases, V lost 0 bases, and 2 bases had no gene match. In germline, CDR1 is LNHDA, CDR2 SQIVND (reference sequence). The CDR3 region is CASSIDGDSNSPLHF. CDR3 nucleotide sequence: TGTGCCAGTAGTATAGATGGGGACAGTAATTCACCCCTCCACTTT.

This clone was found a few times. V gene TRBV4-2 combines with J gene TRBJ1-2, with D perhaps matching TRBD1 (5 bases). The CDR3 consists of 15 residues. Trimming removed 0 bases from V and 4 bases from J, with 12 bases in between. CDR1 and CDR2 (germline): LGHNA, YNFKEQ. CDR3 bases: TGTGCCAGCAGCCAAGATCCGGACACCCTCTATGGCTACACCTTC. It encodes CASSQDPDTLYGYTF.

The gene calls are TRBV5-1 and TRBJ2-1; TRBD1 agrees at 8 bases. CDR3 size: 14 residues. Germline-derived CDR1 and CDR2 are SGHRS and YFSETQ. V was pared by 0 bases and J by 4 bases, with 0 bases of the junction left unmatched. CDR3 bases: TGCGCCAGCAGCTTGGGGACAGGGTACAATGAGCAGTTCTTC. Its protein product is CASSLGTGYNEQFF.

The chain uses TRBV19 and TRBJ1-1, with D possibly matching TRBD1 (5 bases). The CDR3 sequence is 15 residues long. V shed 8 bases and J shed 3 bases, with 19 bases lying between them. CDR1 and CDR2 from the germline V gene are LNHDA and SQIVND (reference sequence). The CDR3 protein is CASGPGLMLDTEAFF. CDR3 coding DNA: TGTGCCAGTGGACCGGGACTGATGTTGGACACTGAAGCTTTCTTT.

This clone has just one count. The chain couples TRBV9 to TRBJ2-4, with a possible D match to TRBD2 (5 bases). This CDR3 region has 13 residues. Germline V gene sequence: CDR1 SGDLS, CDR2 YYNGEE. Trimming took 0 bases from V and 8 from J, leaving 9 bases between them. DNA for the CDR3: TGTGCCAGCAGCGTAGGGCTAGCAGACATTCAGTACTTC. Translation gives CASSVGLADIQYF.

The gene calls are TRBV19 and TRBJ1-5, with TRBD1 matching over 10 bases. Per germline, CDR1 LNHDA and CDR2 SQIVND (reference sequence). Trimming removed 3 bases from V and 3 bases from J; junction bases left unmatched: 5. This CDR3 region has 16 residues. The CDR3 region is CASSIGTGALNQPQHF. CDR3 DNA sequence: TGTGCCAGTAGTATCGGGACAGGGGCCCTCAATCAGCCCCAGCATTTT.

The V gene is TRBV6-5, the J gene TRBJ2-7; perhaps TRBD2 as D (6 bases). Trimming pared 9 bases from V and 0 bases from J, leaving 15 bases between. CDR3 length equals 14 residues. Germline loops: CDR1 MNHEY, CDR2 SVGAGI. This chain's CDR3 is CASRGLLGSYEQYF. In DNA, the CDR3 is TGTGCCAGTAGGGGACTTCTGGGCTCCTACGAGCAGTACTTC.

The chain carries TRBV19 and TRBJ1-1; D is undetermined. Germline-derived CDR1 and CDR2 are LNHDA and SQIVND (reference sequence). V dropped 1 base and J dropped 5 bases, with 14 bases sitting between them. The CDR3 covers 15 residues. The CDR3 is CASSIGGARRTEAFF. CDR3 coding DNA: TGTGCCAGTAGTATAGGTGGAGCCCGGAGAACTGAAGCTTTCTTT.

This chain uses TRBV6-5 with TRBJ2-1; D is possibly TRBD1 (6 bases). The CDR3 is made up of 13 amino acids. V lost 2 bases and J 5 bases, leaving 7 bases between the germline ends. CDR1 is MNHEY and CDR2 is SVGAGI in the germline V gene. In DNA, the CDR3 is TGTGCCAGCAGTTACCCAGGGGACAATGAGCAGTTCTTC. As protein: CASSYPGDNEQFF.

The V and J genes are TRBV29-1 and TRBJ1-5; 11 nucleotides line up with TRBD1. Germline assignment: CDR1 SQVTM and CDR2 ANQGSEA. V trimming: 6 bases; J trimming: 1 base; junction bases outside the gene matches: 2. The CDR3 is 14 residues long. The CDR3 here is CSVGQGGSNQPQHF. The CDR3 region has the DNA TGCAGCGTGGGACAGGGGGGAAGCAATCAGCCCCAGCATTTT.

The rearrangement joins TRBV24-1 to TRBJ2-3; no firm D call. The germline V and J ends were trimmed by 0 bases and 6 bases, with 9 bases remaining between them. The CDR3 is 14 amino acids. CDR1 is KGHDR and CDR2 is SFDVKD in the germline V gene. The CDR3 region is CATSDLPEPDTQYF. The CDR3 coding sequence is TGTGCCACCAGTGATTTGCCGGAGCCCGATACGCAGTATTTT.

This clone was counted a single time. The rearrangement uses TRBV19 and TRBJ2-2; D uncertain. This CDR3 comprises 15 residues. CDR1 is LNHDA and CDR2 is SQIVND in the germline V gene (reference sequence). Trimming left V 5 bases short and J 2 bases short, with 12 bases between. The CDR3 nucleotides are TGTGCCAGTAGTTCCCCGGGTTCTAACACCGGGGAGCTGTTTTTT. It codes for CASSSPGSNTGELFF.

This chain uses TRBV6-5 with TRBJ2-7, with D perhaps TRBD1 (6 bases). With 8 bases removed from V and 3 bases from J, the gap between germline ends came to 17 bases. Germline CDR1 is MNHEY and CDR2 is SVGAGI. CDR3 length equals 14 residues. Here the CDR3 DNA reads TGTGCCAGCTCAATCAGGGGATTAAGCTACGAGCAGTACTTC. Translating it yields CASSIRGLSYEQYF.

The chain couples TRBV10-1 to TRBJ2-3, with 7 bases aligning to TRBD1. The CDR3 consists of 13 residues. Losses at the gene ends were 7 bases for V and 3 bases for J; bases not matched to a gene: 4. Germline V CDR1 and CDR2: WNHNN, SYGVQD (reference sequence). In DNA, the CDR3 is TGCGCCAGCAAGGGGGCAGCGACAGATACGCAGTATTTT. Protein product: CASKGAATDTQYF.

The rearrangement uses TRBV2 and TRBJ1-2, with 11 bases that match TRBD1. J lost 4 bases, V lost 8 bases, and 0 bases had no gene match. Germline V gene lookup returns CDR1 SNHLY and CDR2 FYNNEI. The CDR3 has 12 amino acids. In DNA, the CDR3 is TGTGCCAGCGGACAGGGGGCCTATGGCTACACCTTC. Protein: CASGQGAYGYTF.

This clone was picked up one time. The V and J genes are TRBV13 and TRBJ2-2; 15 bases are shared with TRBD2. J was trimmed by 3 bases and V by 0 bases; bases with no gene match: 8. The CDR3 runs 20 residues. CDR1 and CDR2 (germline): PRHDT, FYEKMQ (reference sequence). In nucleotides, the CDR3 is TGTGCCAGCAGCTTAGGCTCGGGACTAGCGGGGGGAACCCACACCGGGGAGCTGTTTTTT. Translating gives CASSLGSGLAGGTHTGELFF.

V is TRBV19 and J is TRBJ2-7, with TRBD1 identical over 9 bases. The ends lost 5 bases at V and 3 bases at J; junction bases unmatched: 5. The germline gives CDR1 LNHDA, CDR2 SQIVND (reference sequence). This CDR3 is 14 amino acids long. The CDR3, as DNA: TGTGCCAGTAGTGCCTCGGGACAGGGCTACGAGCAGTACTTC. Encoded protein: CASSASGQGYEQYF. Complete variable domain (other parts from reference TRBV19 and TRBJ2-7): DGGITQSPKYLFRKEGQNVTLSCEQNLNHDAMYWYRQDPGQGLRLIYYSQIVNDFQKGDIAEGYSVSREKKESFPLTVTSAQKNPTAFYLCASSASGQGYEQYFGPGTRLTVT.

The chain joins TRBV19 to TRBJ1-2; perhaps TRBD1 as D (5 bases). Trimming stripped 1 base from V and 0 bases from J, with 9 bases between. CDR1 LNHDA and CDR2 SQIVND come from the germline V gene (reference sequence). This CDR3 comprises 15 residues. CDR3 sequence: CASSIGGEANYGYTF. Written as DNA, the CDR3 is TGTGCCAGTAGTATAGGAGGGGAGGCTAACTATGGCTACACCTTC.

The V and J genes are TRBV19 and TRBJ1-2, with 7 positions matching TRBD1. The CDR3 has 16 residues. Germline V gives CDR1 LNHDA, CDR2 SQIVND (reference sequence). V gave up 3 bases and J gave up 0 bases; unmatched junction bases: 7. The DNA of the CDR3 is TGTGCCAGTAGTATCGGACAGGTGGGTCCTAACTATGGCTACACCTTC. Its translation is CASSIGQVGPNYGYTF.

This chain joins TRBV19 and TRBJ1-6; 9 bases map to TRBD1. The CDR3 is made up of 16 amino acids. The germline V gene has CDR1 LNHDA and CDR2 SQIVND (reference sequence). Trimming cost V 5 bases and J 10 bases; bases outside gene matches: 12. The CDR3 DNA reads TGTGCCAGTAGTCCGTCGGACAGGGGAGGAAGGTCACCCCTCCACTTT. This sequence encodes CASSPSDRGGRSPLHF.

The V and J genes are TRBV6-1 and TRBJ2-7; 10 bases are shared with TRBD1. The J segment lost 3 bases and the V segment lost 6 bases, leaving 5 bases of the junction unmatched. The CDR3 has 14 amino acids. Germline lookup yields CDR1 MNHNS and CDR2 SASEGT. The CDR3 region is CASSPGQGVYEQYF. The DNA of the CDR3 is TGTGCCAGCAGCCCAGGACAGGGGGTCTACGAGCAGTACTTC.

This clone came up once. CDR3 bases: TGCAGCGTTGTGGTCCCGGTTCCAGGGGCTGGGACTAATGAAAAACTGTTTTTT. This translates into CSVVVPVPGAGTNEKLFF. This chain joins TRBV29-1 and TRBJ1-4; TRBD1 is a possible D gene (6 bases). CDR1 is SQVTM, CDR2 ANQGSEA, per germline. Trimming cost V 4 bases and J 2 bases, with 23 bases left between them. CDR3 length: 18 amino acids.

The chain uses TRBV10-3 and TRBJ2-5; 8 positions match TRBD1. CDR1 and CDR2 (germline): ENHRY, SYGVKD. The CDR3 loop spans 16 amino acids. The junction had 10 bases not matched to a gene; V was cut back by 4 bases and J by 3 bases. CDR3 region: CAISASPGTGEETQYF. DNA of the CDR3: TGTGCCATCAGTGCATCCCCCGGGACAGGTGAAGAGACCCAGTACTTC.